The source of this T cell receptor beta chain is a study of shared clonotypes between healthy human individuals. As for the study in general: Per-donor plates numbered three CD4 naive, three CD4 memory, two CD8 naive and one CD8 memory. General study results and limits: A reduction in generation probabilities was seen for non-shared clonotypes relative to those shared by all four donors. It was the few donors that limited the genetic and exposure-history diversity represented. A handful of donors shared 5% to 5.5% of their naive CD4 clonotypes.

Concerning this clone: What it binds is not known.

CDR1 and CDR2 from the germline V gene are LNHDA and SQIVND (reference sequence). The CDR3 extends over 17 amino acids. V lost 3 bases and J lost 5, with 20 bases in between. Using immunoSEQ multiplex PCR, the repertoire was profiled, and TCRdb retains in-frame clones only, with some absent. The sample yields approximately 1.5 million clones, approximately 98.5% seen once. The receptor's source is a man younger than 40 in good health. The genes are TRBV19 and TRBJ1-5; no reliable D call. The sequenced material came from naive CD4+ T cells sorted from blood. Subset meaning: CD45RA+ positively selected. The chain's CDR3 is CASSMKRGQSRYQPQHF. The CDR3 DNA is TGTGCCAGTAGTATGAAGAGAGGGCAAAGCAGATATCAGCCCCAGCATTTT.